This is a list of T cell receptor beta chains from one sample in a study of cytomegalovirus exposure and HLA in healthy donors. Produced via immunoSEQ multiplex PCR; TCRdb's table is partial and in-frame only. The table shows roughly 180,000 clones, with about four fifths occurring only once. The specimen sequenced was PBMCs. Receptors originate from a female donor in good health and CMV-seronegative. Each CDR3 is given with its conserved first and last residue. Each record gives: J gene, clone size, V gene, D gene, CDR3 length, CDR3 DNA, CDR3 protein. A D gene is named only where the DNA matches it firmly. Only part of the rows carry a size: once, few, many, or a class if the clone is expanded.

TRBJ2-2,-,TRBV5-5,TRBD1,15,TGTGCCAGCAGCGTGACAGGGACGAACACCGGGGAGCTGTTTTTT,CASSVTGTNTGELFF
TRBJ1-4,-,TRBV18,TRBD1,15,TGTGCCAGCTCACCTGAGATGACAGGGACTGAAAAACTGTTTTTT,CASSPEMTGTEKLFF
TRBJ2-7,-,TRBV7-9,TRBD1,16,TGTGCCAGCAGTCCAATACAGGGGGAGCTAGCCTACGAGCAGTACTTC,CASSPIQGELAYEQYF
TRBJ1-3,-,TRBV5-1,-,15,TGCGCCAGCAGCCCTCGGCAGGGCTTGTCGAACACCATATATTTT,CASSPRQGLSNTIYF
TRBJ1-5,-,TRBV7-2,-,15,TGTGCCAGCAGCACGCTAACAGGGCTCAATCAGCCCCAGCATTTT,CASSTLTGLNQPQHF
TRBJ1-3,few,TRBV27,-,16,TGTGCCAGCAGCCCCCGGACGGGGTTGTCTGGAAACACCATATATTTT,CASSPRTGLSGNTIYF
TRBJ1-4,-,TRBV5-4,-,13,TGTGCCAGCAGCATGACGACGGGTGAAAAACTGTTTTTT,CASSMTTGEKLFF
TRBJ2-2,-,TRBV9,-,9,TGTTTAGCGCTTGGGGAGCTGTTTTTT,CLALGELFF
TRBJ1-5,-,TRBV19,-,15,TGTGCCAGTAGTCTCAATACAGGGCCAAGGCAGCCCCAGCATTTT,CASSLNTGPRQPQHF
TRBJ2-7,-,TRBV6-1,-,13,TGTGCCAGCAGTGCGACGGGACTCTACGAGCAGTACTTC,CASSATGLYEQYF
TRBJ1-5,-,TRBV27,TRBD1,13,TGTGCCAGCAGACAGGGGGTCCATCAGCCCCAGCATTTT,CASRQGVHQPQHF
TRBJ2-7,-,TRBV21-1,-,17,TGTGCCAGCAGTTGCCACAAAACGGGACAGGCGTTCTACGAGCAGTACTTC,CASSCHKTGQAFYEQYF
TRBJ1-4,-,TRBV28,-,14,TGTGCCAGCAGTTCGCCGGGGGGAGGGGAAAAACTGTTTTTT,CASSSPGGGEKLFF
TRBJ2-2,-,TRBV7-2,-,14,TGTGCCAGCAGCTTAAGAGGCACTCCCGGGGAGCTGTTTTTT,CASSLRGTPGELFF
TRBJ2-2,-,TRBV27,-,16,TGTGCCAGCAAAACAGGGGGGAGGGTAAACACCGGGGAGCTGTTTTTT,CASKTGGRVNTGELFF
TRBJ1-2,few,TRBV28,TRBD1,15,TGTGCCAGCAGAGAATTAGGGACAGGGGTAGAGGGCTACACCTTC,CASRELGTGVEGYTF
TRBJ1-3,-,TRBV19,-,15,TGTGCCAGTATCCCGGGGAATCTCCTGGCTAACACCATATATTTT,CASIPGNLLANTIYF
TRBJ2-7,-,TRBV7-2,TRBD2,15,TGTGCCAGCAGTCAAGCGGGACTAGCGGTCTACGAGCAGTACTTC,CASSQAGLAVYEQYF
TRBJ2-1,-,TRBV19,TRBD1,14,TGTGCCAGTACCAATACAGGGGGTAACAATGAGCAGTTCTTC,CASTNTGGNNEQFF
TRBJ2-7,-,TRBV18,-,13,TGTGCCAGCTCACCAGGCAGGGGCGGCGAGCAGTACTTC,CASSPGRGGEQYF
TRBJ1-1,-,TRBV6-1,-,14,TGTGCCAGCAGTGTGGTATCAGGGATCACTGAAGCTTTCTTT,CASSVVSGITEAFF
TRBJ1-2,-,TRBV2,-,12,TGTGCCAGCGGACAGCTTAACTATGGCTACACCTTC,CASGQLNYGYTF
TRBJ2-4,-,TRBV2,TRBD1,13,TGTGCCAGCAGCTGGGGACAGGGAAACATTCAGTACTTC,CASSWGQGNIQYF
TRBJ1-2,few,TRBV28,-,16,TGTGCCAGCACCCCCTGGGGACACGGCCTCGGCTATGGCTACACCTTC,CASTPWGHGLGYGYTF
TRBJ2-3,-,TRBV5-1,TRBD2,15,TGCGCCAGCAGCCTTAGCGGGGCCTCCACAGATACGCAGTATTTT,CASSLSGASTDTQYF
TRBJ1-2,-,TRBV5-1,TRBD1,13,TGCGCCAGCAACGCGGACAGGGGAGTGGGATACACCTTC,CASNADRGVGYTF
TRBJ2-7,once,TRBV11-2,TRBD1,15,TGTGCCAGCAGCTTACCAGGACAGGGTGTCTACGAGCAGTACTTC,CASSLPGQGVYEQYF
TRBJ1-2,few,TRBV6-6,-,16,TGTGCCAGCAGTTACGGGCCTCGACCCATTAAGAGTGGCTACACCTTC,CASSYGPRPIKSGYTF
TRBJ2-1,-,TRBV19,-,15,TGTGCCAGTAGTATAGCGGGCGGGGCATGGAATGAGCAGTTCTTC,CASSIAGGAWNEQFF
TRBJ2-7,-,TRBV11-2,-,13,TGTGCCAGCAGCTTTCGGGGGTGGAACGAGCAGTACTTC,CASSFRGWNEQYF
TRBJ1-1,few,TRBV5-1,TRBD1,12,TGCGCCAGCAGCTGGGGGGACAGTGAAGCTTTCTTT,CASSWGDSEAFF
TRBJ2-3,-,TRBV5-6,-,17,TGTGCCAGCAGCTTAACCGGTACAGGTGAACTCACAGATACGCAGTATTTT,CASSLTGTGELTDTQYF
TRBJ2-7,few,TRBV28,TRBD2,18,TGTGCCAGCAGTTTTAAAATCTCCGTAGCGGGCTTATCCTACGAGCAGTACTTC,CASSFKISVAGLSYEQYF
TRBJ1-2,-,TRBV21-1,-,14,TGTGCCAGCAGCAAGACAGGGGAGTCTACCGGCTACACCTTC,CASSKTGESTGYTF
TRBJ1-6,-,TRBV14,-,14,TGTGCCAGCAGCCAAGGGGGCGGCAGTTCACCCCTCCACTTT,CASSQGGGSSPLHF
TRBJ1-5,-,TRBV9,TRBD1,18,TGTGCCAGCAGCGCCCTGGACAGGGCTTTATATAGCAATCAGCCCCAGCATTTT,CASSALDRALYSNQPQHF
TRBJ2-7,-,TRBV19,TRBD2,15,TGTGCCAGTAGTCCCGAGGGGGGACTAGCCTACGAGCAGTACTTC,CASSPEGGLAYEQYF
TRBJ2-5,few,TRBV25-1,-,12,TGTGCCAGCAGTGCCGTGCGTGGGACCCAGTACTTC,CASSAVRGTQYF